Included here is one T cell receptor (beta chain) sequence, with context. Its antigen has not been determined. Base qualities are not provided; no much larger clone lies one nucleotide away. These data come from a study of early T cells in non-severe SARS-CoV-2 infection (dated by TCRdb to the early 2020s). For the study in its entirety: Because TCR sequencing was done on bulk RNA from unsorted whole blood, the alpha and beta chains could not be paired.

Library construction relied on 5' RACE. TCRdb names NextSeq 500 as the instrument used. In the TCR library protocol, unique molecular identifiers were attached to individual cDNA molecules to correct for PCR bias and sequencing error. Sequencing covered both TCR alpha and beta chains, and within each sample the abundances of alpha and beta sequences were tightly co-correlated. The original pipeline was this. V gene, J gene and CDR3 annotation of TCR sequences was performed with Decombinator V4. Expanded TCRs were defined as changing significantly between any two time points under a Poisson model with p below 0.0001. TCR abundances were normalised to the total number of TCRs sequenced per sample and expressed as counts per million. VDJdb, accessed 1 November 2021, was searched for CMV, EBV and SARS-CoV-2 annotated TCRs, excluding TCRs annotated for multiple antigens. The raw public reads went through TCRdb reprocessing: fastp at Q25, MiXCR clone calling, in-frame beta chains kept. CDR3 protein sequences are deduplicated, and each keeps its most common genes and DNA. TCRdb, not the authors, supplied the V and J calls. The sample profile shows approximately 70,000 distinct CDR3 sequences; roughly 4.9% of them were found once. 3.5% to 4% of the sample comes from the top ten.

The paper as a whole reports these results and caveats: VDJdb matching was skewed toward anti-spike CD8 responses and likely underestimated virus-specific expansions by missing private and CD4 specificities.

The study was a case-control design nested within a healthcare worker cohort in London, UK, with weekly nasopharyngeal swab PCR tests and blood sampling. Healthcare workers were enrolled in the week of the UK lockdown, from 23 to 31 March 2020, and were followed every week for up to roughly 16 weeks. This receptor was obtained from an adult who was a healthcare worker with PCR-confirmed SARS-CoV-2 infection or an uninfected control (not recorded which). The donor label of this sample is uncertain. The specimen comprised whole blood, sampled at baseline.

At the DNA level, the sequence is TGTGCCAGCAGTGAAATTGCGGGAGATACGCAGTATTTT. Its translation is CASSEIAGDTQYF. The rearranged segments are TRBV2 and TRBJ2-3; TRBD2 might be the D gene, on 5 matching bases. Including the terminal cysteine and phenylalanine, the CDR3 comprises 13 residues. The DNA shown is the 39-base CDR3, in frame from base 1. CDR1 and CDR2 (SNHLY, FYNNEI) derive from the germline V gene. V was cut back by 2 bases and J by 5 bases, leaving a gap of 8 bases between them.